These T cell receptor beta chains were read from a single sample in a study of shared clonotypes between healthy human individuals. Clones were read by immunoSEQ multiplex PCR, and TCRdb kept only the in-frame ones, dropping some. Among 800,000 to 950,000 clones listed, 96% were seen once. The sequenced material came from naive CD8+ T cells sorted from blood. The receptors originated from a man between 25 and 39 years old in good health. CDR3s include the opening cysteine and the closing phenylalanine or tryptophan. D genes are given only for firm matches. Clone size is not always given. Where it is, it says once, few, many or a class for expanded clones.

>TRBV7-9|.|TRBJ2-1|.
CASSPPLPAVSYNEQFF
TGTGCCAGCAGCCCCCCCCTTCCGGCGGTGTCCTACAATGAGCAGTTCTTC
>TRBV9|.|TRBJ2-7|.
CASSVGVAYTYEQYF
TGTGCCAGCAGCGTAGGGGTAGCGTACACCTACGAGCAGTACTTC
>TRBV7-9|.|TRBJ2-3|TRBD1
CASSLGQGSFTDTQYF
TGTGCCAGCAGCTTGGGACAGGGCAGTTTTACAGATACGCAGTATTTT
>TRBV28|once|TRBJ2-7|TRBD2
CASSLTELAGDPYEQYF
TGTGCCAGCAGCCTAACCGAACTAGCGGGAGACCCCTACGAGCAGTACTTC
>TRBV6-5|.|TRBJ2-7|.
CASSSSDSPDEQYF
TGTGCCAGCAGTTCCTCCGACAGTCCGGACGAGCAGTACTTC
>TRBV19|few|TRBJ1-1|.
CASWNKGNTEAFF
TGTGCCAGTTGGAACAAGGGGAACACTGAAGCTTTCTTT
>TRBV9|.|TRBJ2-7|TRBD1
CASSDIQGREQYF
TGTGCCAGCAGCGATATACAGGGGCGGGAGCAGTACTTC
>TRBV7-8|.|TRBJ1-5|.
CASSWAKGDRSNQPQHF
TGTGCCAGCAGCTGGGCCAAAGGGGATAGAAGCAATCAGCCCCAGCATTTT
>TRBV19|.|TRBJ2-7|TRBD1
CASSGGQGYEQYF
TGTGCCAGTAGTGGGGGACAGGGCTACGAGCAGTACTTC
>TRBV5-1|.|TRBJ2-7|.
CASSLPEHSYEQYF
TGCGCCAGCAGCTTACCGGAACACTCCTACGAGCAGTACTTC
>TRBV30|.|TRBJ1-4|.
CAWSNGLVGEKLFF
TGTGCCTGGAGTAACGGGTTGGTCGGGGAAAAACTGTTTTTT
>TRBV6-1|.|TRBJ2-3|TRBD2
CASSAGLAEMNGDTQYF
TGTGCCAGCAGTGCCGGACTAGCGGAAATGAACGGGGATACGCAGTATTTT
>TRBV19|.|TRBJ2-2|.
CASNRGTGELFF
TGTGCCAGTAACCGAGGGACCGGGGAGCTGTTTTTT
>TRBV7-6|.|TRBJ2-7|TRBD2
CASSTTSGRAREQYF
TGTGCCAGCAGCACGACTAGCGGGAGGGCCCGTGAGCAGTACTTC
>TRBV7-2|.|TRBJ2-1|TRBD2
CASSYSGLAGGALNNEQFF
TGTGCCAGCAGCTACTCGGGACTAGCGGGAGGCGCCCTCAACAATGAGCAGTTCTTC
>TRBV15|once|TRBJ1-2|.
CATSSQGVKGYTF
TGTGCCACCAGCAGTCAGGGAGTAAAGGGCTACACCTTC
>TRBV5-8|.|TRBJ2-7|.
CASSLTGTYEQYF
TGTGCCAGCAGCTTGACAGGGACCTACGAGCAGTACTTC
>TRBV2|.|TRBJ2-3|TRBD1
CAKTGDTYTDTQYF
TGTGCCAAAACAGGGGACACATACACAGATACGCAGTATTTT
>TRBV11-2|.|TRBJ2-1|.
CASSSGQNRVPDEQFF
TGTGCCAGCAGCTCGGGGCAAAACAGGGTTCCAGATGAGCAGTTCTTC
>TRBV9|.|TRBJ1-1|.
CASSVGAGLNTEAFF
TGTGCCAGCAGCGTAGGAGCGGGCTTGAACACTGAAGCTTTCTTT
>TRBV9|.|TRBJ2-1|.
CASSSRFFNNEQFF
TGTGCCAGCTCCTCCCGGTTCTTCAACAATGAGCAGTTCTTC
>TRBV5-4|once|TRBJ2-1|.
CASSLTLADEQFF
TGTGCCAGCAGCTTAACCTTAGCGGATGAGCAGTTCTTC
>TRBV27|.|TRBJ2-7|TRBD2
CASSLIPGTSFSYEQYF
TGTGCCAGCAGTTTAATCCCTGGGACTAGTTTTTCGTACGAGCAGTACTTC
>TRBV30|once|TRBJ1-3|.
CACQKSSGNTIYF
TGTGCCTGCCAAAAGAGCTCTGGAAACACCATATATTTT
>TRBV7-9|.|TRBJ1-3|.
CASSSGDSGNTIYF
TGTGCCAGCAGCTCAGGGGATTCTGGAAACACCATATATTTT
>TRBV2|.|TRBJ2-4|.
CASSQDRKNIQYF
TGTGCCAGCAGTCAAGACAGGAAAAACATTCAGTACTTC
>TRBV7-8|.|TRBJ2-7|TRBD1
CASSPDRAYEQYF
TGTGCCAGCAGCCCCGACAGGGCGTACGAGCAGTACTTC
>TRBV5-1|.|TRBJ1-1|TRBD1
CASSLPTGGNTEAFF
TGCGCCAGCAGCCTTCCAACAGGGGGGAACACTGAAGCTTTCTTT
>TRBV6-1|.|TRBJ2-2|.
CASSEFVYTGELFF
TGTGCCAGCAGTGAATTTGTTTACACCGGGGAGCTGTTTTTT
>TRBV27|once|TRBJ1-1|.
CASTLTPLNTEAFF
TGTGCCAGCACCTTGACCCCCTTGAACACTGAAGCTTTCTTT
>TRBV27|.|TRBJ1-1|.
CASSFSRGGDEAFF
TGTGCCAGCAGTTTCTCCCGGGGGGGCGATGAAGCTTTCTTT
>TRBV7-9|.|TRBJ2-7|.
CASSFSGSGNEQYF
TGTGCCAGCAGCTTTTCCGGGTCGGGAAACGAGCAGTACTTC
>TRBV27|.|TRBJ1-5|.
CASSWASNQPQHF
TGTGCCAGCAGTTGGGCGAGCAATCAGCCCCAGCATTTT
>TRBV6-6|.|TRBJ1-1|.
CASSLQTLPGGAFF
TGTGCCAGCAGTCTCCAGACGCTACCGGGGGGGGCTTTCTTT
>TRBV4-3|.|TRBJ2-3|TRBD2
CASSHPSSGRRTDTQYF
TGCGCCAGCAGCCATCCCTCTAGCGGGAGAAGAACAGATACGCAGTATTTT
>TRBV30|.|TRBJ2-1|TRBD1
CAWSVPGGQGEQFF
TGTGCCTGGAGTGTCCCAGGGGGCCAGGGGGAGCAGTTCTTC
>TRBV20-1|.|TRBJ2-3|.
CSAITDTQYF
TGCAGTGCTATCACAGATACGCAGTATTTT
>TRBV9|.|TRBJ1-1|.
CASSPTRVSNTEAFF
TGTGCCAGCAGCCCCACCAGGGTATCGAACACTGAAGCTTTCTTT
>TRBV18|.|TRBJ2-6|.
CASSDLSDITKSGQRPDF
TGTGCCAGCTCAGATCTGTCGGACATTACAAAGTCGGGCCAACGTCCTGACTTC
>TRBV13|.|TRBJ1-5|.
CASSSSRGGGNQPQHF
TGTGCCAGCAGCTCTTCCAGGGGAGGGGGCAATCAGCCCCAGCATTTT
>TRBV7-9|.|TRBJ2-7|.
CASSNSGAGKFDYEQYF
TGTGCCAGCAGCAACTCCGGGGCCGGGAAATTTGACTACGAGCAGTACTTC
>TRBV27|.|TRBJ2-7|.
CASSPLDSTLPFHYEQYF
TGTGCCAGCAGTCCCCTGGACAGTACGCTCCCATTTCACTACGAGCAGTACTTC
>TRBV10-3|.|TRBJ2-5|TRBD2
CAISEATSGRETQYF
TGTGCCATCAGTGAGGCGACTAGCGGGAGAGAGACCCAGTACTTC
>TRBV27|.|TRBJ2-5|.
CASRDVGSIETQYF
TGTGCCAGCAGGGATGTTGGTAGCATTGAGACCCAGTACTTC
>TRBV7-9|.|TRBJ2-1|TRBD2
CASSLTSVEQFF
TGTGCCAGCAGCCTGACTAGCGTTGAGCAGTTCTTC
>TRBV7-9|.|TRBJ2-5|.
CASSLQVQETQYF
TGTGCCAGCAGCCTACAGGTACAAGAGACCCAGTACTTC
>TRBV6-5|.|TRBJ1-1|.
CASNKGLNTEAFF
TGTGCCAGCAATAAGGGACTGAACACTGAAGCTTTCTTT
>TRBV10-2|.|TRBJ2-3|.
CASSESIVRTVSTDTQYF
TGCGCCAGCAGTGAGTCTATTGTAAGGACAGTGAGCACAGATACGCAGTATTTT
>TRBV6-1|.|TRBJ2-7|.
CASSDNYYEQYF
TGTGCCAGCAGTGATAATTACTACGAGCAGTACTTC
>TRBV6-1|.|TRBJ2-7|TRBD2
CASSELAGGPSYEQYF
TGTGCCAGCAGTGAGCTAGCGGGTGGGCCAAGCTACGAGCAGTACTTC
>TRBV28|.|TRBJ1-1|.
CASRKAGLYTEAFF
TGTGCCAGCAGAAAGGCCGGACTTTACACTGAAGCTTTCTTT
>TRBV6-5|.|TRBJ1-4|TRBD1
CASSTGTGNEKLFF
TGTGCCAGCAGTACGGGGACAGGCAATGAAAAACTGTTTTTT
>TRBV6-1|.|TRBJ2-7|TRBD2
CASSEASGGIYEQYF
TGTGCCAGCAGTGAAGCGTCGGGGGGGATCTACGAGCAGTACTTC
>TRBV4-3|.|TRBJ2-6|.
CASSPGGHPGLSGANVLTF
TGCGCCAGCAGCCCTGGGGGACACCCGGGCCTCTCTGGGGCCAACGTCCTGACTTTC
>TRBV28|.|TRBJ2-5|.
CASSVGSQETQYF
TGTGCCAGCAGCGTCGGGAGCCAAGAGACCCAGTACTTC
>TRBV7-9|.|TRBJ2-1|.
CASSLARASRSSYNEQFF
TGTGCCAGCAGCTTAGCTCGGGCTAGCCGAAGCTCCTACAATGAGCAGTTCTTC
>TRBV7-9|.|TRBJ2-7|.
CASSLALSLGGEQYF
TGTGCCAGCAGCTTAGCGCTAAGTTTGGGGGGAGAGCAGTACTTC
>TRBV7-9|.|TRBJ1-1|TRBD1
CASSLEVGQGEAFF
TGTGCCAGCAGCTTAGAGGTTGGACAGGGAGAAGCTTTCTTT